The clone carrying this TCR beta chain has at least ten counts. These data are taken from a study of CD8+CD57+ T cells in acquired aplastic anemia. TCR beta VDJ combinations and CDR3 sequences were profiled from genomic DNA. Each CDR3 protein is one row after TCRdb ran MiXCR on the reads. Of 60,000 to 75,000 distinct CDR3 sequences listed, 50% to 70% are singletons. The material sequenced was sorted CD4+, CD8+, or CD8+CD57+ T cells (not recorded which) from PBMCs. The sequence was obtained from a human donor in good health, serving as a control.

The CDR3 sequence is CASSLTSPATDTQYF. CDR3 sequence (DNA): TGTGCCAGCAGCTTAACGAGCCCCGCAACAGATACGCAGTATTTT. The chain combines TRBV7-9 with TRBJ2-3; D ambiguous. CDR1 SEHNR and CDR2 FQNEAQ come from the germline V gene (reference sequence). Trimming left V 2 bases short and J 3 bases short, with 12 bases between. The CDR3 contains 15 residues. Full variable domain (remainder filled in from reference TRBV7-9 and TRBJ2-3): DTGVSQNPRHKITKRGQNVTFRCDPISEHNRLYWYRQTLGQGPEFLTYFQNEAQLEKSRLLSDRFSAERPKGSFSTLEIQRTEQGDSAMYLCASSLTSPATDTQYFGPGTRLTVL.